The clone carrying this T cell receptor beta chain was recorded many times. The antigen is not known. In TCRdb, the 5' RACE reads were re-called with MiXCR into one record per CDR3 protein. This table has under 200,000 distinct CDR3 sequences, approximately 10% appearing once. The record originates from a study of CD8 T cells in ankylosing spondylitis. Whole-study findings and limits: Among TCR beta sequences, a motif of eight highly homologous variants appeared characteristic of ankylosing spondylitis blood.

V lost 7 bases, J lost 3 bases, and 4 bases lay in between. The CDR3 has 12 residues. CDR1 is MDHEN, CDR2 SYDVKM, per germline. Sequences were obtained from blood, either unsorted or a sorted T cell fraction (not recorded which). The rearrangement joins TRBV28 to TRBJ1-6, with unresolved D. The source is a male donor with ankylosing spondylitis or in good health (not recorded which). CDR3 DNA sequence: TGTGCCAGCAACGTCTATAATTCACCCCTCCACTTT. Its protein is CASNVYNSPLHF.